These 2 T cell receptor beta chains were all obtained from the same sample, sequenced in a study of breast tumors, draining lymph nodes, adjacent tissues. Breast cancer patients provided tissue from their axillary draining lymph nodes. TCRdb independently ran MiXCR on the multiplex PCR reads; one entry per CDR3 protein. The sample includes around 170,000 distinct CDR3 sequences, 25% to 40% of them seen just once. The material sequenced was axillary lymph node tissue. These TCRs come from a female donor with breast cancer. Some clones in this sample may be carry-over from other donors' samples.

Many counts were recorded for this clonotype. The chain combines TRBV9 with TRBJ2-3, with no clear D. Germline V gene lookup returns CDR1 SGDLS and CDR2 YYNGEE. CDR3 length equals 11 residues. With 3 bases removed from V and 8 bases from J, the gap between germline ends came to 7 bases. CDR3 in DNA: TGTGCCAGCAGCGGTAGTAGTACGCAGTATTTT. It specifies CASSGSSTQYF.

This clonotype was detected ten times or more. This chain connects TRBV27 to TRBJ2-7; TRBD1 agrees at 9 bases. Per the germline V gene, CDR1 is MNHEY and CDR2 is SMNVEV (reference sequence). V gave up 3 bases and J gave up 12 bases; unmatched junction bases: 6. This CDR3 is built from 12 residues. CDR3 in DNA: TGTGCCAGCAGTTTCCCTAACAGGGGGCTGTACTTC. Its protein is CASSFPNRGLYF.